This TCR beta chain was profiled in a study of beta chain features in type 1 diabetes. Study outcomes and limitations: In patients and controls equally, PCR might favor templates that are shorter. In all four CD4+ subsets, TCRB CDR3 length was significantly, moderately reduced in type 1 diabetes.

Per donor, one heparinised blood draw averaged around 0.12 L. Notes on this clone: The antigen is undetermined.

All of the isolated RNA was reverse transcribed, so expressed TCRB transcripts were sequenced. The protocol was immunoSEQ multiplex PCR, while the TCRdb copy is restricted to in-frame clones and leaves out a portion. The sample has approximately 730,000 clones; 13% are singletons. The TCR originated in a man aged 18 to 29 with type 1 diabetes. Sequencing input: naive CD4+ T cells from blood.

The CDR3 coding sequence is TGTGCCAGCAGCCCACCCGGGACAGGGGTCTACGAGCAGTACTTC. As protein: CASSPPGTGVYEQYF. The chain couples TRBV7-6 to TRBJ2-7; 10 bases agree with TRBD1. Germline loops: CDR1 SGHVS, CDR2 FNYEAQ. Germline trimming cut 5 bases from V and 3 bases from J; bases unmatched to any gene: 7. The CDR3 consists of 15 residues. The complete variable domain, with remaining parts taken from reference TRBV7-6 and TRBJ2-7, reads GAGVSQSPRYKVTKRGQDVALRCDPISGHVSLYWYRQALGQGPEFLTYFNYEAQQDKSGLPNDRFSAERPEGSISTLTIQRTEQRDSAMYRCASSPPGTGVYEQYFGPGTRLTVT.